These 18 T cell receptor beta chains originate from one sample sequenced in a study of immune heterogeneity within non-small cell lung tumors. CDR3 of TCR beta was amplified by multiplex PCR that used 32 V and 13 J primers. MiXCR, run by TCRdb on the multiplex PCR reads, gives a single entry per CDR3 protein. The sample carries approximately 19,000 distinct CDR3 sequences, around 28% recorded once. Bulk tumor gDNA, about 630 ng per sample, served as the TCR template. Widely spaced biopsies, several per primary tumor, were obtained at surgery. Patients went through curative surgery, and their non-small cell lung cancer was untreated and newly diagnosed. Material: lung tumor tissue. All receptors come from a man between 35 and 55 years old with non-small cell lung cancer.

In its sample, this clonotype was seen a few times. The V call is TRBV12-3 or TRBV12-4, the J call TRBJ1-5; D is ambiguous. This CDR3 has 16 residues. Trimming pared 3 bases from V and 4 bases from J, leaving 16 bases between. CDR3 DNA sequence: TGTGCCAGCAGTTTTGATCCCAGGAACAATAATCAGCCCCAGCATTTT. This encodes CASSFDPRNNNQPQHF.

Notes on this clonotype: This could be a read error, since a much larger clone is one nucleotide away. The gene calls are TRBV27 and TRBJ2-7, with a weak D call TRBD1 (6 bases). Per germline, CDR1 MNHEY and CDR2 SMNVEV (reference sequence). CDR3 length: 14 amino acids. This CDR3 reads CASKMRDTSYEHYF. DNA for the CDR3: TGTGCCAGCAAGATGAGGGACACCTCATACGAGCATTACTTC.

The chain joins TRBV10-1 to TRBJ2-7, with D possibly TRBD2 on 5 matching bases. The CDR3 sequence is 12 residues long. Germline CDR1 reads WNHNN; CDR2 reads SYGVQD (reference sequence). Between the trimmed V and J ends, which lost 6 bases and 6 bases, there was a span of 12 bases. Written as DNA, the CDR3 is TGCGCCAGCAGGCCCGACTATCGCGAGCAGTACTTC. It translates to CASRPDYREQYF.

This clonotype was detected a few times. The genes are TRBV27 and TRBJ1-4, with no clear D. CDR3 length: 12 residues. Trimming took off 6 bases at V and 7 bases at J, with 9 bases between the two ends. Germline V gene data show CDR1 as MNHEY and CDR2 as SMNVEV (reference sequence). The CDR3 DNA reads as TGTGCCAGCAGCTCACTTGGTGAAAAACTGTTTTTT. Its translation: CASSSLGEKLFF. The variable domain in full, with the rest retrieved from reference TRBV27 and TRBJ1-4, is EAQVTQNPRYLITVTGKKLTVTCSQNMNHEYMSWYRQDPGLGLRQIYYSMNVEVTDKGDVPEGYKVSRKEKRNFPLILESPSPNQTSLYFCASSSLGEKLFFGSGTQLSVL.

The chain carries TRBV7-2 and TRBJ2-7; no definite D call. The CDR3 extends over 13 amino acids. Germline-derived CDR1 and CDR2 are SGHTA and FQGNSA. V was clipped by 1 base and J by 7 bases, with 11 bases between them. The CDR3 nucleotides are TGTGCCAGCAGCTTAGAGCGAGCCGGGGAGCAGTACTTC. Translated, it gives CASSLERAGEQYF.

This rearrangement joins TRBV3-1 to TRBJ2-1, with D possibly called TRBD1 or TRBD2 (5 bases each). This CDR3 region has 14 residues. In germline, CDR1 is LGHDT, CDR2 YNNKEL (reference sequence). V shed 4 bases and J shed 4 bases, with 11 bases lying between them. The CDR3 nucleotides read TGTGCCAGCAGCCTGGGACCGATTTACAATGAGCAGTTCTTC. It encodes CASSLGPIYNEQFF.

This clonotype has only a few counts. The genes are TRBV9 and TRBJ2-1; 12 bases are shared with TRBD2. The V gene's germline CDR1 is SGDLS and CDR2 YYNGEE. The junction had 20 bases not matched to a gene; V was cut back by 4 bases and J by 3 bases. The CDR3 totals 21 residues. CDR3 sequence (DNA): TGTGCCAGCAGCAATAAAGAAAACCGGACTAGCGGGAAAGCTAACTACAATGAGCAGTTCTTC. This translates into CASSNKENRTSGKANYNEQFF.

This clonotype has more than one count but fewer than ten. The rearrangement links TRBV5-6 to TRBJ2-7; D is possibly TRBD1 or TRBD2 (5 bases each). This CDR3 comprises 13 residues. The V gene's germline CDR1 is SGHDT and CDR2 YYEEEE. Between the trimmed V and J ends, which lost 2 bases and 4 bases, there was a span of 10 bases. CDR3 residues: CASSLTGAYEQYF. The CDR3 DNA reads TGTGCCAGCAGCTTAACCGGGGCATACGAGCAGTACTTC.

This chain uses TRBV9 with TRBJ1-3; D is unresolved. Between the trimmed V and J ends, which lost 5 bases and 0 bases, there was a span of 9 bases. The CDR3 consists of 14 residues. Germline V CDR1 and CDR2: SGDLS, YYNGEE. The CDR3 spells CASRGQLSGNTIYF. CDR3 in DNA: TGTGCCAGCAGAGGGCAGCTCTCTGGAAACACCATATATTTT.

The chain has TRBV10-2 and TRBJ2-7; no clear D gene. This CDR3 is 11 amino acids long. Germline values: CDR1 WSHSY, CDR2 SAAADI. Trimming removed 7 bases from V and 5 bases from J, with 9 bases in between. CDR3: CASTGLHEQYF. The CDR3 bases are TGCGCCAGCACCGGGCTGCACGAGCAGTACTTC.

The rearrangement links TRBV5-1 to TRBJ2-5; TRBD2 matches at 13 bases. J gave up 3 bases and V 4 bases, and 9 bases lay outside the gene matches. CDR3 size: 17 residues. Germline V gene data show CDR1 as SGHRS and CDR2 as YFSETQ. CDR3 in DNA: TGCGCCAGCAGCCCGGGACTAGCGGGATCCAGGAAAGAGACCCAGTACTTC. Its translation: CASSPGLAGSRKETQYF.

This clonotype has only a few counts. V and J are TRBV12-3 or TRBV12-4 and TRBJ2-3; D is unclear. The CDR3 has 11 residues. Trimming took 5 bases from V and 3 from J, leaving 3 bases between them. In DNA form, the CDR3 reads TGTGCCAGCAGTGTAACAGATACGCAGTATTTT. This sequence encodes CASSVTDTQYF.

The chain links TRBV7-8 to TRBJ1-2; 9 nucleotides agree with TRBD1. The CDR3 contains 15 residues. V dropped 5 bases and J dropped 2; count of bases not matched to a gene: 6. Germline CDR1 and CDR2: SGHVS and FQNEAQ. CDR3 amino acids: CASSEQGAMNYGYTF. The CDR3 nucleotides read TGTGCCAGCAGCGAACAGGGGGCGATGAACTATGGCTACACCTTC.

There are many counts of this clonotype. The chain uses TRBV2 and TRBJ2-1; D might be TRBD1 (6 bases). The V gene's germline CDR1 is SNHLY and CDR2 FYNNEI. The CDR3 is 15 amino acids. The V gene lost 2 bases and the J gene lost 8 bases, with 16 bases spanning the gap. The CDR3 here is CASSEMGQGIDEQFF. The CDR3 DNA reads as TGTGCCAGCAGTGAAATGGGGCAGGGGATTGATGAGCAGTTCTTC.

This clonotype showed up just a few times. This chain connects TRBV7-3 to TRBJ2-1; D is perhaps TRBD2 (6 bases). The ends were cut back, 4 bases at V and 9 bases at J, with 16 bases in the middle. CDR1 SGHTA and CDR2 FQGTGA come from the germline V gene. The length of the CDR3 is 14 residues. CDR3: CASSSYSRTTEQFF. The CDR3 nucleotides are TGTGCCAGCAGCTCATACTCAAGGACTACTGAGCAGTTCTTC.

V is TRBV3-1 and J is TRBJ2-1; TRBD1 aligns across 9 bases. Germline V gives CDR1 LGHDT, CDR2 YNNKEL (reference sequence). The J segment lost 4 bases and the V segment lost 3 bases, leaving 1 base of the junction unmatched. The CDR3 contains 14 residues. CDR3 coding DNA: TGTGCCAGCAGCCAGGGACAGGGATACAATGAGCAGTTCTTC. Its protein product is CASSQGQGYNEQFF.

In its sample, this clonotype was seen a few times. Possible read error: a much larger clone is one base away. The genes are TRBV19 and TRBJ1-5; TRBD1 is a possible D gene (5 bases). Judging by the DNA end, TRBJ2-3 fits better; the J call may be wrong. This CDR3 is 14 amino acids long. The germline CDR1 and CDR2 sequences are LNHDA and SQIVND (reference sequence). CDR3 region: CASSVQGSNQPQYF. The CDR3 DNA is TGTGCCAGTAGTGTTCAGGGCAGCAATCAGCCCCAGTATTTT.

Within the sample, this clonotype is medium-sized. The chain is built from TRBV27 and TRBJ1-5; D not certain. V was cut by 2 bases and J by 7 bases, with 12 bases left in between. Germline lookup yields CDR1 MNHEY and CDR2 SMNVEV (reference sequence). The CDR3 contains 14 residues. Here the CDR3 reads CASSLRREEQPQHF. The CDR3 nucleotides are TGTGCCAGCAGTTTACGGAGGGAGGAACAGCCCCAGCATTTT.